A selection of T cell receptor beta chains follows, all from one sample in a study of blood T cell repertoires in COVID-19. Generated by immunoSEQ multiplex PCR, the TCRdb table keeps only in-frame clones and is missing some. Of almost 200,000 clones detected, roughly nine tenths appear once; the ten largest clones hold 0.78%. Sequencing used peripheral blood. All receptors come from a woman in her 70s with acute or convalescent COVID-19. Both conserved end residues are part of each CDR3. The D gene is left open where the match is weak. The size entry is marked missing in some rows and otherwise reads once, few, many or a size class.

J gene	clone size	D gene	V gene	CDR3 DNA	CDR3 protein
TRBJ2-1	.	TRBD1	TRBV15	TGTGCCACCACCGAAAAGGGGGACAGGGGATACAATGAGCAGTTCTTC	CATTEKGDRGYNEQFF
TRBJ2-5	.	.	TRBV18	TGTGCCAGCTCTCGACAGGAAGAGACCCAGTACTTC	CASSRQEETQYF
TRBJ1-2	.	TRBD1	TRBV5-1	TGCGCCAGCAGCTTGGGGACAGGGAGGTATGGCTACACCTTC	CASSLGTGRYGYTF
TRBJ2-1	.	.	TRBV5-1	TGCGCCAGCAGCTTGGTGGGGAATGCGGGTGAGCAGTTCTTC	CASSLVGNAGEQFF
TRBJ1-4	.	.	TRBV29-1	TGCAGCGTTAGCCCACAGGGTTCCGTGGAACTGTTTTTT	CSVSPQGSVELFF
TRBJ2-3	.	.	TRBV7-9	TGTGCCAGCAGCCTTAATTCCGGTACGCAGTATTTT	CASSLNSGTQYF
TRBJ1-3	few	.	TRBV18	TGTGCCAGCTCACATAGTGGGCCAGGCTCTGGAAACACCATATATTTT	CASSHSGPGSGNTIYF
TRBJ1-5	.	.	TRBV19	TGTGCCAGTAGTATAAGCAGGGTTGGTAGCAATCAGCCCCAGCATTTT	CASSISRVGSNQPQHF
TRBJ2-7	.	TRBD2	TRBV7-2	TGTGCCAGCAGCTTACTGGGACGCGGGGGCTACGAGCAGTACTTC	CASSLLGRGGYEQYF
TRBJ1-5	.	.	TRBV28	TGTGCCAGCAGTTCCTACAGGGTCCCCCAGCATTTT	CASSSYRVPQHF
TRBJ1-3	few	.	TRBV3-1/TRBV3-2	TGTGCCAGCAGCCCGAGGCCGATTCAAGGACAGCGAAACACCATATATTTT	CASSPRPIQGQRNTIYF
TRBJ2-5	once	TRBD2	TRBV5-4	TGTGCCAGCAGCTTGGGTGGTAGCGGGGGGGGTGAGACCCAGTACTTC	CASSLGGSGGGETQYF
TRBJ2-1	.	.	TRBV6-4	TGTGCCAGCACCAGGGTCAATGAGCAGTTCTTC	CASTRVNEQFF
TRBJ1-1	.	TRBD1	TRBV6-5	TGTGCCAGCAGTCGCGACAGGGCGAGGGAAGCTTTCTTT	CASSRDRAREAFF
TRBJ1-2	once	.	TRBV7-9	TGTGCCAGCAGGACTATGGAAGGGGGTGGCTACACCTTC	CASRTMEGGGYTF
TRBJ2-1	.	TRBD2	TRBV9	TGTGCCAGCAGCGTAGAGTCAAGAATGGGACTAGCATCTGAGCAGTTCTTC	CASSVESRMGLASEQFF
TRBJ2-1	.	TRBD1	TRBV5-6	TGTGCCAGCAGCGATGACAGGGTGGGAAGGTTATCCTACAATGAGCAGTTCTTC	CASSDDRVGRLSYNEQFF
TRBJ2-5	.	TRBD2	TRBV6-5	TGTGCCAGCAGTTACGCTAGCGGGGGGGCCGAAACCCAGTACTTC	CASSYASGGAETQYF
TRBJ1-5	.	.	TRBV3-1/TRBV3-2	TGTGCCAGCAGCCAATCTGCGGGCGTTGATCAGCCCCAGCATTTT	CASSQSAGVDQPQHF
TRBJ1-1	.	.	TRBV10-1	TGCGCCAGCTCGGTCCGGGTGGACACTGAAGCTTTCTTT	CASSVRVDTEAFF
TRBJ2-7	.	TRBD2	TRBV9	TGTGCCAGCAGCGTAGGAGGCCTAGCGGGAGACGAGCAGTACTTC	CASSVGGLAGDEQYF
TRBJ2-4	.	.	TRBV5-1	TGCGCCAGCAGCTTGGTTCGGGGAGTTAAAAACATTCAGTACTTC	CASSLVRGVKNIQYF
TRBJ1-1	.	.	TRBV6-5	TGTGCCAGCAGTTACCGGTCAACCGGCACTGAAGCTTTCTTT	CASSYRSTGTEAFF
TRBJ2-2	.	TRBD1	TRBV7-3	TGTGCCAGCAGCCGGGACAGGGCGGGCGGGGAGCTGTTTTTT	CASSRDRAGGELFF
TRBJ2-7	once	TRBD1	TRBV4-1	TGCGCCAGCAGCCCGTCAATTTCCGGGACAGGGGGCTCGAGCTCCTACGAGCAGTACTTC	CASSPSISGTGGSSSYEQYF
TRBJ1-6	once	.	TRBV7-6	TGTGCCAGCAGCCTACTACAGGGCCCTGGCACCAATTCACCCCTCCACTTT	CASSLLQGPGTNSPLHF
TRBJ1-2	.	.	TRBV11-2	TGTGCCAGCAGCTTGGAGGGGCCCTTGAGCTACACCTTC	CASSLEGPLSYTF
TRBJ2-1	.	TRBD2	TRBV6-5	TGTGCCAGCAGTCTAGCGGGGGGCCAAGATGAGCAGTTCTTC	CASSLAGGQDEQFF
TRBJ1-5	.	.	TRBV24-1	TGTGCCACCAGTGACACTACCACATCCAATCAGCCCCAGCATTTT	CATSDTTTSNQPQHF
TRBJ2-3	.	.	TRBV13	TGTGCCAGCAGCCGCAGGGAGGGCACAGATACGCAGTATTTT	CASSRREGTDTQYF
TRBJ2-7	.	.	TRBV4-1	TGCGCCAGCAGCCAAGAAACTGTAAGAACTTACCCACTCGAGCAGTACTTC	CASSQETVRTYPLEQYF
TRBJ1-1	.	.	TRBV12-3/TRBV12-4	TGTGCCAGCAACCTACTGGGCCGTGAAGCTTTCTTT	CASNLLGREAFF
TRBJ1-5	.	.	TRBV6-5	TGTGCCAGCAGTTACTCGAGTCAGGGGATGGGTCAGCCCCAGCATTTT	CASSYSSQGMGQPQHF
TRBJ2-7	.	.	TRBV5-6	TGTGCCAGCAGCTTGGTACTTGAAGCAAACTACGAGCAGTACTTC	CASSLVLEANYEQYF
TRBJ1-2	.	TRBD1	TRBV5-1	TGCGCCAGCAGCCTCGGACAGGGGTGGGACTATGGCTACACCTTC	CASSLGQGWDYGYTF
TRBJ2-3	.	.	TRBV19	TGTGCCAGTAGTATGGGGCTAGCGCCTTTAGATACGCAGTATTTT	CASSMGLAPLDTQYF
TRBJ1-4	.	.	TRBV5-5	TGTGCCAGCAGCCCCCAGGGCCCTAATGAAAAACTGTTTTTT	CASSPQGPNEKLFF
TRBJ1-5	.	.	TRBV19	TGTGCCACCCAGGGATCATCATGGGCTAGCAATCAGCCCCAGCATTTT	CATQGSSWASNQPQHF
TRBJ1-2	.	.	TRBV28	TGTGCCAGCAGCGAAACGGGACAAGGGGCGCGAGGCTACACCTTC	CASSETGQGARGYTF
TRBJ1-5	.	TRBD1	TRBV7-9	TGTGCCAGCAGCCGGGGACAGGGGCGTCAGCCCCAGCATTTT	CASSRGQGRQPQHF
TRBJ1-6	few	.	TRBV6-5	TGTGCCAGCGCGGCAGCGAGCTCCTATAATTCACCCCTCCACTTT	CASAAASSYNSPLHF
TRBJ2-7	.	TRBD2	TRBV6-5	TGTGCCAGCAGTTCTGTGACTAGCGGTACCTACGAGCAGTACTTC	CASSSVTSGTYEQYF
TRBJ2-3	.	TRBD1	TRBV7-9	TGTGCCAGCAGCTTAGGGGCAGGGGGCAATACAGATACGCAGTATTTT	CASSLGAGGNTDTQYF
TRBJ2-5	.	.	TRBV3-1/TRBV3-2	TGTGCCAGCAGCCAAGTAGTAGAGACCCAGTACTTC	CASSQVVETQYF
TRBJ2-1	.	TRBD1	TRBV20-1	TGCAGTGCTAGACCTGGACAGGGATGGGTCTTC	CSARPGQGWVF
TRBJ1-1	.	.	TRBV5-1	TGCGCCAGCAGCTTGGCTGGGGCTGTGAACACTGAAGCTTTCTTT	CASSLAGAVNTEAFF
TRBJ2-1	.	TRBD2	TRBV3-1/TRBV3-2	TGTGCCAGCAGCTTACCGGGACTAGCGGGAGACAATGGGCAGTTCTTC	CASSLPGLAGDNGQFF
TRBJ2-5	.	.	TRBV6-5	TGTGCCAGCAGGGGGCTAGAGACCCAGTACTTC	CASRGLETQYF